A single TCR beta chain is shown here with its context. This clonotype has more than one count but fewer than ten. Its cognate antigen has yet to be identified. No base-level quality is on record; no much larger clone is a single base apart. The CDR3 goes from the cysteine to the phenylalanine over 15 residues. The retained sequence is limited to the CDR3, 45 bases, with the frame set at the first base. V lost 3 bases and J lost 5 bases; the stretch between them is 15 bases long. CDR1 and CDR2 (SGHDT, YYEEEE) derive from the germline V gene. The method was 5' RACE. The sample was run on an Illumina HiSeq 2000. Template switching added a universal primer binding site, and the final cDNA carried a unique molecular identifier that allowed TCR cDNA molecules to be counted accurately. Specific primers in the conserved constant-segment region were used to synthesize first-strand cDNA for TCR alpha and beta chains. Each cDNA library was double barcoded, with a SMART-Mk sample barcode plus Illumina barcodes, to control for contamination. TruSeq adapter sequences, together with Illumina sample barcodes, were added in two successive PCR steps. The TCR alpha and beta cDNA libraries were sequenced on the Illumina HiSeq platform using custom primers. Concerning the study's data processing: Unique molecular identifiers were extracted from raw reads with MiGEC, and CDR3 positions were determined with MiXCR. Recombination models were inferred per individual with the repgenHMM and IGoR tools using an EM algorithm. The tcR package in R was used for shared clonotype analysis, with sharing normalized by the product of cloneset sizes. To study raw recombination free of thymic and clonal selection effects, out-of-frame nonproductive sequences were analyzed. Starting from the raw public reads, TCRdb applied fastp trimming at Q25, assembled clones with MiXCR and retained in-frame beta chains. Each CDR3 protein gets just one entry, which takes the most common genes and DNA from the rows behind it. The V and J calls reflect TCRdb's pipeline rather than the authors' work. This sample is represented by approximately 220,000 distinct CDR3 sequences; 6.5% to 8.5% of them were singletons. Of the sample, 1.9% falls within the top ten clones.

The data were obtained in a study of identical twins (dated by TCRdb to between 2015 and 2016). Broadly, across the study: TCR alpha and beta repertoires from monozygotic twins, unrelated adults of various ages and cord blood were deep-sequenced to test whether fetal clonotypes persist. Replicate twin experiments were performed at different times using different library preparation protocols to rule out contamination.

Every donor was a healthy Caucasian. The twin cohort consisted of three pairs of female monozygotic twins, all aged roughly 18 to 29 years. Using Miltenyi CD45RO+ enrichment and human naive T-cell isolation kits, memory (CD45RO+) and naive T cells were isolated from PBMC. What the study reported, not specific to this receptor: The excess sharing between twins in beta out-of-frame sequences was weaker because fewer shared sequences reduced the signal-to-noise ratio. Because the same donors could not be followed over many years, the conclusions relied on cross-sectional statistical analysis. Out-of-frame TCR alpha sequences shared between twins showed an excess of low generation-probability sequences compared with coincidental sharing between unrelated individuals. Abundant cord blood beta clonotypes carried fewer insertions; young adult naive repertoires showed a weaker similar trend, while memory repertoires showed none. In monozygotic twins, out-of-frame TCR alpha sharing was systematically underestimated by recombination models, although the models agreed with sharing between unrelated individuals. Zero-insertion analyses could be partly confounded by invariant T cells such as MAIT and iNKT, though diverse VJ usage argued against such confounding for most clonotypes.

This sample also belongs to another study, concerning yellow fever vaccine responses in identical twins. That second publication adds: The T cell response to vaccination in identical twins was reported by the authors to appear partly convergent and partly personalized. Focusing on identical twins, the study followed the T cell clones that responded to the vaccine, and did so with precision.

Material: memory (CD45RO+) T cells sorted from blood. The cell subset or site label on this specimen signifies: CD45RO+ enriched T cells. The receptor was derived from a woman between 18 and 29 years old in good health. This receptor chain uses TRBV5-6 and TRBJ2-1; TRBD2 is perhaps the D gene, given 6 matching bases. CDR3 loop: CASSSDYGGNNEQFF. The DNA is as follows: TGTGCCAGCAGCTCAGACTACGGGGGAAACAATGAGCAGTTCTTC. Beyond the CDR3, the reference TRBV5-6 and TRBJ2-1 genes provide the residues; the full variable domain reads: DAGVTQSPTHLIKTRGQQVTLRCSPKSGHDTVSWYQQALGQGPQFIFQYYEEEERQRGNFPDRFSGHQFPNYSSELNVNALLLGDSALYLCASSSDYGGNNEQFFGPGTRLTVL.